This TCR beta chain was recorded in a study of shared clonotypes between healthy human individuals. The CDR3 is 19 amino acids. V was cut by 0 bases and J by 2 bases, with 20 bases left in between. CDR1 LGHNA and CDR2 YSLEER come from the germline V gene. The protocol was immunoSEQ multiplex PCR, while the TCRdb copy is restricted to in-frame clones and leaves out a portion. Among approximately 2.4 million clones listed, around 95% were seen once. This chain links TRBV4-3 with TRBJ1-5; a weak D match, TRBD1 (5 bases). What was sequenced was naive CD4+ T cells sorted from blood. As for subset: CD45RA+ positively selected. The receptor was isolated from a young man in good health. The CDR3 nucleotides are TGCGCCAGCAGCCAAGAATCTCTCCTATTGGGGGGGGGCAATCAGCCCCAGCATTTT. As protein: CASSQESLLLGGGNQPQHF.